Shown below are 2 T cell receptor beta chains from a single sample sequenced in a study of beta chain features in type 1 diabetes. Findings and caveats of the study: In every one of the four CD4+ subsets, TCRB CDR3s were moderately but significantly shorter in Type 1 diabetes patients.

For these TCRs, the target antigens are not known. Isolated RNA was reverse transcribed in full, so expressed TCRB transcripts were sequenced. Profiling relied on immunoSEQ multiplex PCR, and the TCRdb table lists in-frame clones only, not all of them. The data contain about 260,000 clones, around 22% of them singletons. Specimen: naive CD4+ T cells from blood. The receptor source for this set is a woman in her thirties with type 1 diabetes.

Only a few counts were recorded for this clone. J is TRBJ1-2 and V is TRBV25-1; 8 bases match TRBD1. The CDR3 has 15 residues. Germline V CDR1 and CDR2: MGHDK, SYGVNS. Trimming took 2 bases from V and 3 from J; bases not matched to a gene: 5. CDR3 residues: CASSEMRTGYYGYTF. The CDR3 nucleotides are TGTGCCAGCAGTGAAATGCGGACAGGGTACTATGGCTACACCTTC.

This chain connects TRBV14 to TRBJ2-1; the match to TRBD2 covers 14 bases. J gave up 10 bases and V 4 bases, and 6 bases lay outside the gene matches. This CDR3 has 15 amino acids. CDR1 is SGHDN and CDR2 is FVKESK in the germline V gene. CDR3 sequence reads: CASSPTSGRAREQFF. For the CDR3, the DNA is TGTGCCAGCAGCCCGACTAGCGGGAGGGCTAGAGAGCAGTTCTTC.